This T cell receptor (beta chain) was sequenced for a study of blood T cell repertoires in COVID-19. Study-wide background: COVID-19 samples collected from the United States, Italy and Spain covered acute and convalescent phases. In each case, the material was cDNA or gDNA derived from T cells, B-cell-depleted T cells, or PBMCs.

Under the authors' procedure: Scientists estimated how many nucleated cells there were by amplifying reference gene primers. Libraries were prepared by immunoSEQ multiplex PCR; TCRdb keeps only in-frame clonotypes and omits some of them. V and J calls and clone size are given by that table; D and trimming were obtained from the DNA. The table has 390,000 or so clones, approximately 90% seen once; the top ten hold roughly 1.4%. The CDR3 has 13 residues. From germline, CDR1 is KGHDR and CDR2 SFDVKD. V lost 7 bases and J 2 bases, leaving 9 bases between the germline ends. The origin of this receptor is a woman aged 30 to 39 with active or convalescent COVID-19. This chain links TRBV24-1 with TRBJ2-3, with a weak D call TRBD1 (6 bases). The specimen sequenced was peripheral blood. The CDR3 nucleotides are TGTGCCACCAGCAGGGGCCCCACAGATACGCAGTATTTT. Protein: CATSRGPTDTQYF.